This TCR beta chain was profiled in a study of monozygotic twins with cystic fibrosis. Across the whole study: Libraries were built from 2.5 to 3.5 micrograms of fragmented DNA using about 16 PCR cycles.

About this clone itself: Its antigen is as yet unknown.

TCRdb's table, derived via immunoSEQ multiplex PCR, lists solely in-frame clones and lacks some. The sample has about 9,600 clones, approximately 90% seen once. Study results and limitations: Low clonality (median roughly 0.0087) suggested a mostly naive repertoire.

The CDR3 extends over 17 amino acids. With 4 bases clipped from V and 6 bases from J, the junction kept 14 bases outside the gene matches. The germline CDR1 and CDR2 sequences are SGHTA and FQGNSA. The rearrangement uses TRBV7-2 and TRBJ1-2, with 10 positions matching TRBD1. The sequence was collected from a boy younger than 10 with cystic fibrosis. Sequencing was performed on blood. CDR3 protein: CASSSGPTPGQGNGYTF. In DNA form, the CDR3 reads TGTGCCAGCAGCTCCGGACCTACTCCGGGACAGGGGAATGGCTACACCTTC.